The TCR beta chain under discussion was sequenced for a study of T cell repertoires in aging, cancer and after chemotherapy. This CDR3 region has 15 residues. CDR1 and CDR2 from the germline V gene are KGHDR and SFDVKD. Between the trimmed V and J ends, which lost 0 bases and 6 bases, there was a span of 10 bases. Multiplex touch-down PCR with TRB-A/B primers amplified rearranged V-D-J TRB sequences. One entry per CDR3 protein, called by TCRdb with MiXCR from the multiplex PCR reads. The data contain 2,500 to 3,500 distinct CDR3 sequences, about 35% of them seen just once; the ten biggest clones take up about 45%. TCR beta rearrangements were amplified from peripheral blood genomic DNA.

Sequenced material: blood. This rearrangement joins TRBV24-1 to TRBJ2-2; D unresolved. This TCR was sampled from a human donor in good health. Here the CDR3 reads CATSDLLTGSGELFF. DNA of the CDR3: TGTGCCACCAGTGATTTGCTAACCGGCTCCGGGGAGCTGTTTTTT.